This record concerns one T cell receptor (beta chain) sequence. TCRdb's table, derived via immunoSEQ multiplex PCR, lists solely in-frame clones and lacks some. The repertoire consists of 200,000 to 250,000 clones, with approximately 87% occurring once and the leading ten covering approximately 2.8%. Germline values: CDR1 MNHNY, CDR2 SVGAGI (reference sequence). The CDR3 spans 16 residues. The V end lost 2 bases, the J end lost 0 bases, and 13 bases lay between the germline ends. These data belong to a study of blood T cell repertoires in COVID-19. The clonotype originates from a woman aged 45-65 years in a cohort exposed to, infected with or recovered from COVID-19 (not recorded which). The material sequenced was PBMCs or T cells enriched from blood (not recorded which). The chain has TRBV6-6 and TRBJ1-1; D gene uncertain. CDR3 protein: CASSYVRGRMNTEAFF. The CDR3 DNA is TGTGCCAGCAGTTACGTGCGGGGAAGAATGAACACTGAAGCTTTCTTT.